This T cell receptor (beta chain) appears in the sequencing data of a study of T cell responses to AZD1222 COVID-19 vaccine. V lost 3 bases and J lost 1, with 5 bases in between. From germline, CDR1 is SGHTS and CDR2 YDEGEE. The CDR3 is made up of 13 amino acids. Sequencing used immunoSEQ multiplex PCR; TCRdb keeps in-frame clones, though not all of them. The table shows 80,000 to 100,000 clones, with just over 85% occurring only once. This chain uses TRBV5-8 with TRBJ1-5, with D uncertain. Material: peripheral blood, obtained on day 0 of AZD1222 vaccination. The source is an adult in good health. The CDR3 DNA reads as TGTGCCAGCAGCTGGGGAAGCAATCAGCCCCAGCATTTT. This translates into CASSWGSNQPQHF.